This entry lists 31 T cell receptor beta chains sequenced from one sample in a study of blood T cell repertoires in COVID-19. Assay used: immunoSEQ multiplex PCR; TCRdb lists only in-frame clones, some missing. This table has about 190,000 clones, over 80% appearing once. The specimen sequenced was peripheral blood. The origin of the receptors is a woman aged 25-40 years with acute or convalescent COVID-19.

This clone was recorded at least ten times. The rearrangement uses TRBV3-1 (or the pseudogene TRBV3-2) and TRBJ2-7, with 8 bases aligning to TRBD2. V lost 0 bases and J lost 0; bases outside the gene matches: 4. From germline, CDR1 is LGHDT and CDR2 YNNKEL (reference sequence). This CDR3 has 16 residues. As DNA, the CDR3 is TGTGCCAGCAGCCAAGATTTAAGCGGGGGCTCCTACGAGCAGTACTTC. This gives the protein CASSQDLSGGSYEQYF.

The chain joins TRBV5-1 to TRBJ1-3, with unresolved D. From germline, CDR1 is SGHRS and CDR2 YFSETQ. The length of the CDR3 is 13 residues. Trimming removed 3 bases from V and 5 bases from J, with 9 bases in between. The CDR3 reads CASSYGERNTIYF. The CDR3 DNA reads TGCGCCAGCAGCTACGGGGAAAGAAACACCATATATTTT.

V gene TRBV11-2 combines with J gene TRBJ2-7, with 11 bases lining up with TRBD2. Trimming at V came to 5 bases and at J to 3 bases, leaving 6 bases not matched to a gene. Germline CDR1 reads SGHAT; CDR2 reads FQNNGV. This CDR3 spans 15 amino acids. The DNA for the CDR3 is TGTGCCAGCAGCCCGACCGGGACTAGCGGCTACGAGCAGTACTTC. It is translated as CASSPTGTSGYEQYF.

The CDR3 nucleotides are TGTGCCAGCAGCACGCGCGGGAGGGCCATGAATGAGCAGTTCTTC. As protein: CASSTRGRAMNEQFF. This rearrangement joins TRBV5-4 to TRBJ2-1; 9 bases are a match to TRBD2. Per the germline V gene, CDR1 is SGHNT and CDR2 is YYREEE (reference sequence). CDR3 length: 15 amino acids. With V trimmed by 4 bases and J by 7 bases, 9 bases remained unmatched.

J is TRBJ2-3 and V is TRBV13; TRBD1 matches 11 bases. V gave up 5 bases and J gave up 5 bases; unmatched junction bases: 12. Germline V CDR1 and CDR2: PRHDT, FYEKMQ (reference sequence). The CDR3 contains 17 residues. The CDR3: CASSPDRTGGFVDTQYF. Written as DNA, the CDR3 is TGTGCCAGCAGCCCGGACAGGACAGGGGGCTTTGTAGATACGCAGTATTTT.

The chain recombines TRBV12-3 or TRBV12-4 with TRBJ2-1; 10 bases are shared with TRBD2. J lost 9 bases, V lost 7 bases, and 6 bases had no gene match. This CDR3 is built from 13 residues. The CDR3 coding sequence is TGTGCCAGCACCGGACTAGCGGACTTTGAGCAGTTCTTC. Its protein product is CASTGLADFEQFF.

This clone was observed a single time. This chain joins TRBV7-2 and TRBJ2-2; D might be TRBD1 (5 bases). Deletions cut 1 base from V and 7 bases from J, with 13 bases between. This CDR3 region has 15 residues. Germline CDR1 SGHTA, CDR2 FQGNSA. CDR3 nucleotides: TGTGCCAGCAGCTTAGTCCAGGGCGGTCACGGGGAGCTGTTTTTT. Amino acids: CASSLVQGGHGELFF.

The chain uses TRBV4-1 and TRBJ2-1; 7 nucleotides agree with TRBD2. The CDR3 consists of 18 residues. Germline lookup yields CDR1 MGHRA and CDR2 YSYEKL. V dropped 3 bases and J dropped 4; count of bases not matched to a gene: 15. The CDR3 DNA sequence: TGCGCCAGCAGCCAGCCCCGGCTATCTTGGCGGGAGTACAATGAGCAGTTCTTC. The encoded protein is CASSQPRLSWREYNEQFF.

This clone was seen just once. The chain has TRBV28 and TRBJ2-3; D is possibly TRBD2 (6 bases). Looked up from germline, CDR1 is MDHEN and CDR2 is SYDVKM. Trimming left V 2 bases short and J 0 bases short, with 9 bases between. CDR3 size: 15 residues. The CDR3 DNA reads TGTGCCAGCAGTTTACTCAGCGGGAGCACAGATACGCAGTATTTT. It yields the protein CASSLLSGSTDTQYF.

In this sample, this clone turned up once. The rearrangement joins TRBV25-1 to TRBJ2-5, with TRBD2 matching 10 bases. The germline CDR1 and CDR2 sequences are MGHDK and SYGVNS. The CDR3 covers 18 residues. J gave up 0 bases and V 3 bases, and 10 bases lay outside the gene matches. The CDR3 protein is CASSEFGLADPYQETQYF. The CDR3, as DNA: TGTGCCAGCAGTGAGTTTGGACTAGCGGATCCGTACCAAGAGACCCAGTACTTC.

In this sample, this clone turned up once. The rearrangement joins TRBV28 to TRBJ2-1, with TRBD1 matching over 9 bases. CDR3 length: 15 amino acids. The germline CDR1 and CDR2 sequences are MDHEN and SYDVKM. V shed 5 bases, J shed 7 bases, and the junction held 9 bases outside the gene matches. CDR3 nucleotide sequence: TGTGCCAGCAGTCGTCCACCGGACAGGGGAAATGAGCAGTTCTTC. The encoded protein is CASSRPPDRGNEQFF.

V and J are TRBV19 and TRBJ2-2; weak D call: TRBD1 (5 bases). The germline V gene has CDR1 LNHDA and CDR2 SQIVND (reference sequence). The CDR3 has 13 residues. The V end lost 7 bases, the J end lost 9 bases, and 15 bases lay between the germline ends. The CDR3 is CASTPRGLRELFF. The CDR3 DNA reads TGTGCCAGTACCCCTAGGGGTCTCCGGGAGCTGTTTTTT.

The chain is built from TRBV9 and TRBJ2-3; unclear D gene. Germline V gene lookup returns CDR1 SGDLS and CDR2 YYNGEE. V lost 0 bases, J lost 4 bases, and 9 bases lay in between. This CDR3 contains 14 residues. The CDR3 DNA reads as TGTGCCAGCAGCGTAGATGTAGTCGCAGATACGCAGTATTTT. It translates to CASSVDVVADTQYF.

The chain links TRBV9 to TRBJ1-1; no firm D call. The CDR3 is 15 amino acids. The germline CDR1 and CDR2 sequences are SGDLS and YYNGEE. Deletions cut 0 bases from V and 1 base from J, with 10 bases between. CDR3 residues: CASSVDDIPNTEAFF. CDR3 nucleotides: TGTGCCAGCAGCGTAGACGACATACCGAACACTGAAGCTTTCTTT.

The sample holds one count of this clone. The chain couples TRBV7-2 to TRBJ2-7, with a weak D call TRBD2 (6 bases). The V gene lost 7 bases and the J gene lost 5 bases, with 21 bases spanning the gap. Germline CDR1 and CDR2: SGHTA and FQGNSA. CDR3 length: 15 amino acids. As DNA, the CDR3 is TGTGCCAGCAACATATTGGGACCGGGAGACCACGAGCAGTACTTC. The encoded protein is CASNILGPGDHEQYF.

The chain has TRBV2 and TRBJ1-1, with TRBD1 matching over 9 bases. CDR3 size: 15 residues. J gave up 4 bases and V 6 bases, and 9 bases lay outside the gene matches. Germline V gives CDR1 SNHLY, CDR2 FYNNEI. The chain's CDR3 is CASSVTGGGSTEAFF. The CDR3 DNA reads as TGTGCCAGCAGCGTGACAGGGGGGGGGAGCACTGAAGCTTTCTTT.

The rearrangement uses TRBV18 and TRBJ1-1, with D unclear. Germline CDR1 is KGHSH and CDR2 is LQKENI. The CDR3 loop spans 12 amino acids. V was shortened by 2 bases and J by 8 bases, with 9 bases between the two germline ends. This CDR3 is CASSPAPREAFF. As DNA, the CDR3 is TGTGCCAGCTCACCAGCACCCAGAGAAGCTTTCTTT.

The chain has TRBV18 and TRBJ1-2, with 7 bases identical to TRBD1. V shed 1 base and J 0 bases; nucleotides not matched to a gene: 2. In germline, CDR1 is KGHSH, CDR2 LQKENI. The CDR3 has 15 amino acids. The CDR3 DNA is TGTGCCAGCTCACCACTGGACAGGCCTAACTATGGCTACACCTTC. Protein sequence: CASSPLDRPNYGYTF.

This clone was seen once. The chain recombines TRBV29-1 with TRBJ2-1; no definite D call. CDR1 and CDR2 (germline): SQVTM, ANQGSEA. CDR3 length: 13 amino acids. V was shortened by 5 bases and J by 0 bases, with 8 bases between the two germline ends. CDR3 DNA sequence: TGCAGCGTTTCGCTGAGCTCCTACAATGAGCAGTTCTTC. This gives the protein CSVSLSSYNEQFF.

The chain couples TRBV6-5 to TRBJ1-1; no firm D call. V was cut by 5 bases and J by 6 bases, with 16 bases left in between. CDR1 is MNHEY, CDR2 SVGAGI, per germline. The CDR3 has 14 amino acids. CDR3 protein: CASSPTRYLAEAFF. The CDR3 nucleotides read TGTGCCAGCAGTCCGACACGTTATCTCGCTGAAGCTTTCTTT.

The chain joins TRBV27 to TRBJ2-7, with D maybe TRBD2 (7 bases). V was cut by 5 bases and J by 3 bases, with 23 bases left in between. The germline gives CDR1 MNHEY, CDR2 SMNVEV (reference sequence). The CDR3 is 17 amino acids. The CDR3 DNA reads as TGTGCCAGCAGTAACGGACAGCCACTGGGGACTAACTACGAGCAGTACTTC. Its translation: CASSNGQPLGTNYEQYF.

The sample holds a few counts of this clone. This CDR3 is CASSQVGGAENEKLFF. CDR3 nucleotides: TGTGCCAGCAGCCAAGTCGGGGGGGCGGAAAATGAAAAACTGTTTTTT. This chain connects TRBV4-2 to TRBJ1-4; D is perhaps TRBD1 (6 bases). The CDR3 is made up of 16 amino acids. V shed 1 base and J shed 5 bases, with 14 bases lying between them. Germline CDR1 reads LGHNA; CDR2 reads YNFKEQ.

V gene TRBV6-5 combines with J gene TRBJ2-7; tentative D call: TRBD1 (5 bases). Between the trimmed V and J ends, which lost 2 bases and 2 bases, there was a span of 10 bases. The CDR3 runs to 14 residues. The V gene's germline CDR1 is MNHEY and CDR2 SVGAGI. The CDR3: CASSYASGTYEQYF. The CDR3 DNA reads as TGTGCCAGCAGTTACGCATCAGGGACCTACGAGCAGTACTTC.

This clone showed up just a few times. Here the CDR3 DNA reads TGTGCCACCAGTGAGGTCCGGGACAGAGTGGCAACTAATGAAAAACTGTTTTTT. As protein: CATSEVRDRVATNEKLFF. The V and J genes are TRBV24-1 and TRBJ1-4; 7 bases match TRBD1. The CDR3 is made up of 18 amino acids. V shed 4 bases, J shed 0 bases, and the junction held 10 bases outside the gene matches. Germline lookup yields CDR1 KGHDR and CDR2 SFDVKD.

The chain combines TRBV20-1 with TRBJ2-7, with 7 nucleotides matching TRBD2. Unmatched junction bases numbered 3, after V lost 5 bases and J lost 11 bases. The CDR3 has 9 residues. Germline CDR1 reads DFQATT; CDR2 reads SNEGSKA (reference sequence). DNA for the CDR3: TGCAGTGCTGACCGGGGGGAGTACTTC. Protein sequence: CSADRGEYF.

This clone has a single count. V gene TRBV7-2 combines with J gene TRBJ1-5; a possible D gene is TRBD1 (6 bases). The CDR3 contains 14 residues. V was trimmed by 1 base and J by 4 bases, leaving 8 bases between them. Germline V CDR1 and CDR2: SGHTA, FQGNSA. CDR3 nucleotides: TGTGCCAGCAGCTTAGGGCAGGGGAATCAGCCCCAGCATTTT. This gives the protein CASSLGQGNQPQHF.

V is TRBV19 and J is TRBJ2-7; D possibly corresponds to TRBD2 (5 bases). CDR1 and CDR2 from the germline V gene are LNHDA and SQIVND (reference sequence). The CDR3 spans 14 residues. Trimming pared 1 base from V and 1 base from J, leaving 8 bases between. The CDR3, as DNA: TGTGCCAGTAGTATAGCTGGAGGATCCTACGAGCAGTACTTC. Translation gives CASSIAGGSYEQYF.

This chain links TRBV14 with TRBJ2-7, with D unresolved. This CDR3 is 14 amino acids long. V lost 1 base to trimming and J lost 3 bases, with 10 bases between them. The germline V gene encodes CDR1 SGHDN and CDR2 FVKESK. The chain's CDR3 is CASSQGTRFYEQYF. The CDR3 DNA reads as TGTGCCAGCAGCCAAGGAACCCGGTTCTACGAGCAGTACTTC.

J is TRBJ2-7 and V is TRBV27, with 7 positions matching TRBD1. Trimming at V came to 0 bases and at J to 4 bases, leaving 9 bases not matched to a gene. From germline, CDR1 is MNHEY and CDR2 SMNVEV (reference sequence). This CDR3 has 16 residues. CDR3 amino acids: CASSLSTGTASYEQYF. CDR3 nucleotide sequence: TGTGCCAGCAGTTTATCGACAGGGACCGCCTCGTACGAGCAGTACTTC.

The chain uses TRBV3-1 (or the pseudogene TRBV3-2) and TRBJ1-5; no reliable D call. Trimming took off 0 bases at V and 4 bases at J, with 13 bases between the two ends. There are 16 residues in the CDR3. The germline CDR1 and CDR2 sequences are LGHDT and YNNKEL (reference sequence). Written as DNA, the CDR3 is TGTGCCAGCAGCCAAGATCCGCCAGGTATTAATCAGCCCCAGCATTTT. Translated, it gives CASSQDPPGINQPQHF.

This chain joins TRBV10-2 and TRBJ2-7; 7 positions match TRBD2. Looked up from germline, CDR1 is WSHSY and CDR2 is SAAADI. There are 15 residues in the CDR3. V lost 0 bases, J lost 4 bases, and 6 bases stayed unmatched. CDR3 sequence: CASSESSGIEYEQYF. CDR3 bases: TGCGCCAGCAGTGAGTCGAGCGGGATAGAGTACGAGCAGTACTTC.